This T cell receptor (beta chain) was retrieved from a study of metastatic and nonmetastatic thyroid tumors (dated by TCRdb to 2018 to 2020). For context, the study as a whole: Repertoires from peripheral blood and from tumor or nodule tissue samples of malignant and benign thyroid patients were compared. Results and caveats for the whole study, not just this receptor: TCR beta diversity was reported as significantly higher in malignant tumors than in benign nodules, in both blood and tumor samples.

This clone turned up a few times. The specificity of this receptor is unknown. No per-base quality is available; no much larger clone lies one base away. No patient had received any treatment before thyroid surgery. Using T-cell receptor beta sequencing, the researchers looked back retrospectively at clinical samples from patients, gathered between about 2011 and 2019. Germline trimming: 8 bases from V, 8 bases from J; junction bases outside gene matches: 3. Measured from the cysteine to the phenylalanine, the CDR3 is 12 residues long. CDR3 DNA only is kept here, 36 bases in frame from base 1. Libraries were constructed by PCR. Sequencer: Illumina HiSeq 4000. The TCR beta-chain CDR3 region of each patient was profiled by high-throughput sequencing. The authors' analysis ran thus. A classifier to discriminate distant-metastatic papillary thyroid cancer patients was built from CDR3 differences across clinicopathological groups. Repertoire diversity was assessed with the Shannon index, and tumor-blood repertoire similarity with the Morisita-Horn index. Starting from the raw public reads, TCRdb applied fastp trimming at Q25, assembled clones with MiXCR and retained in-frame beta chains. TCRdb, rather than the study authors, made the V and J calls. The sample has around 13,000 clones on record, approximately 26% of them singletons. Together, the top ten hold 55% to 75% of the sample.

The sample consisted of blood. The source is a male donor with papillary thyroid cancer or a benign thyroid nodule (not recorded which). Some clones in this sample may be carry-over from other donors' samples. The rearranged chain carries TRBV12-3 or TRBV12-4 and TRBJ1-6, with 7 central nucleotides matching TRBD1. At the DNA level, the sequence is TGTGCCAGCCGGGACAGTGATTCACCCCTCCACTTT. Its product reads: CASRDSDSPLHF.